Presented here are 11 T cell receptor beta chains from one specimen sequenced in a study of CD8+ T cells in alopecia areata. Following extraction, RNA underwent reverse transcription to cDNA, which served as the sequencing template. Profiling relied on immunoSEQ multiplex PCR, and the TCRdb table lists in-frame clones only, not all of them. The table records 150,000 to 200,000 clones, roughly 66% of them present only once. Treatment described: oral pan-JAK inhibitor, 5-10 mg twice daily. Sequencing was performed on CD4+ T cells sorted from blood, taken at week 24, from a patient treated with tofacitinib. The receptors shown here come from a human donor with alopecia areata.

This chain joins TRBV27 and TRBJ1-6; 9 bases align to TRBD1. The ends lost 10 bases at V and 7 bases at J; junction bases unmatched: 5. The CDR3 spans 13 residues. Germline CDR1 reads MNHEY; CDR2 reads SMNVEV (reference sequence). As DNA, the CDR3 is TGTGCCACACAACAGGGGGCCAATTCACCCCTCCACTTT. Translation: CATQQGANSPLHF.

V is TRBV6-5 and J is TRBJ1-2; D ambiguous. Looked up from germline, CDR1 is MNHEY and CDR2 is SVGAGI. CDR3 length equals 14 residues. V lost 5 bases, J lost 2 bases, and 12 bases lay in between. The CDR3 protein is CASSAIDGNYGYTF. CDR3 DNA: TGTGCCAGCAGTGCGATAGACGGGAACTATGGCTACACCTTC.

CDR3 coding DNA: TGCGCCAGCAGCCAATTGGTAGGGGAGACCCAGTACTTC. It yields the protein CASSQLVGETQYF. The genes are TRBV4-3 and TRBJ2-5; D is undetermined. Germline CDR1 is LGHNA and CDR2 is YSLEER. The germline V and J ends were trimmed by 2 bases and 5 bases, with 9 bases remaining between them. The CDR3 consists of 13 residues.

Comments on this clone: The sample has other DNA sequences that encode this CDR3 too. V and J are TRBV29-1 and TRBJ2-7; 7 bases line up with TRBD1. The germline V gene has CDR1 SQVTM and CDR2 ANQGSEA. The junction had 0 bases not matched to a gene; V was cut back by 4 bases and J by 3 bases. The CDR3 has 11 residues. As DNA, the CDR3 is TGCAGCGTTGGGGACAGCTACGAGCAGTACTTC. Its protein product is CSVGDSYEQYF.

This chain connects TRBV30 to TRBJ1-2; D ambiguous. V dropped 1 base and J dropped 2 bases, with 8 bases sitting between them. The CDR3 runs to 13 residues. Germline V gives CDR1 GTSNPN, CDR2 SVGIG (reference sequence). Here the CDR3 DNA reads TGTGCCTGGAGTGGGGTAGGAAACTATGGCTACACCTTC. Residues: CAWSGVGNYGYTF.

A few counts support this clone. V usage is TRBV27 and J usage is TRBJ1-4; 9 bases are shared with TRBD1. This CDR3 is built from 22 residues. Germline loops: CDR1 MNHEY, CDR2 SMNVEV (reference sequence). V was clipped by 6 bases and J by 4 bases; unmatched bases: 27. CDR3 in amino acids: CASSRRSGYGTGRGSFNEKLFF. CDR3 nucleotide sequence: TGTGCCAGCAGCCGTAGAAGCGGATACGGGACAGGGCGGGGGAGCTTTAATGAAAAACTGTTTTTT. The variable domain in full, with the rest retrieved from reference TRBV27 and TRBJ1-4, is EAQVTQNPRYLITVTGKKLTVTCSQNMNHEYMSWYRQDPGLGLRQIYYSMNVEVTDKGDVPEGYKVSRKEKRNFPLILESPSPNQTSLYFCASSRRSGYGTGRGSFNEKLFFGSGTQLSVL.

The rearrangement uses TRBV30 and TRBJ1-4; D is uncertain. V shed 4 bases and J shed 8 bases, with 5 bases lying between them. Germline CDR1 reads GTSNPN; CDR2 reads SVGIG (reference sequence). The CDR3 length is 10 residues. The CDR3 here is CAWMGEKLFF. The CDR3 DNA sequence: TGTGCCTGGATGGGGGAAAAACTGTTTTTT.

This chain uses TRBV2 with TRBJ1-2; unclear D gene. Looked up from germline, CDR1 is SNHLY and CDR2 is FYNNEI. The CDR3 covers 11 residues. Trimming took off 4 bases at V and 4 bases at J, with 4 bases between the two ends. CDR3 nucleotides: TGTGCCAGCAGTGCGCTCTATGGCTACACCTTC. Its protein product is CASSALYGYTF.

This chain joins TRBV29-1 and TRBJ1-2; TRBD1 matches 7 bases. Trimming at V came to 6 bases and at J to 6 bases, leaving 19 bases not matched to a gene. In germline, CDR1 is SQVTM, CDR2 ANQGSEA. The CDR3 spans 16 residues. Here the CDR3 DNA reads TGCAGCGTAACCCCCCTACAGGGGATCATGGGGAATGGCTACACCTTC. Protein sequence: CSVTPLQGIMGNGYTF. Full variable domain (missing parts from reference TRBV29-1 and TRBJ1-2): SAVISQKPSRDICQRGTSLTIQCQVDSQVTMMFWYRQQPGQSLTLIATANQGSEATYESGFVIDKFPISRPNLTFSTLTVSNMSPEDSSIYLCSVTPLQGIMGNGYTFGSGTRLTVV.

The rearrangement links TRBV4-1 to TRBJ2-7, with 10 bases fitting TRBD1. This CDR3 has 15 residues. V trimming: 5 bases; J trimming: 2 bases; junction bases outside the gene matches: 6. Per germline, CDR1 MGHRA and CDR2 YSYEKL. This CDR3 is CASSTRDRGPYEQYF. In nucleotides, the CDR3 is TGCGCCAGCAGCACCCGGGACAGGGGTCCCTACGAGCAGTACTTC.

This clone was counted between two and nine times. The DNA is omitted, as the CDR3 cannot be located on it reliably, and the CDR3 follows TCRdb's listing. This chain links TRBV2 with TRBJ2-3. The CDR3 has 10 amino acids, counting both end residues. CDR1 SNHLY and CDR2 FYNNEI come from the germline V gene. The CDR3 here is CASILDTQYF.